Shown below are 17 T cell receptor beta chains from a single sample sequenced in a study of OX40 agonist ivuxolimab in advanced cancers. The repertoire was sequenced with immunoSEQ multiplex PCR; TCRdb's copy has only in-frame clones and lacks some. Among approximately 59,000 clones listed, over 75% were seen once. The specimen was CD4+ or CD8+ T cells sorted from blood, collected in a trial of the OX40 agonist ivuxolimab. These TCRs come from an adult with an advanced solid tumor such as melanoma, head and neck, liver or kidney cancer.

The chain couples TRBV27 to TRBJ1-6; 9 bases are a match to TRBD1. The CDR3 has 19 residues. Per the germline V gene, CDR1 is MNHEY and CDR2 is SMNVEV (reference sequence). V shed 2 bases, J shed 2 bases, and the junction held 10 bases outside the gene matches. CDR3 region: CASSLTRTGVIPYNSPLHF. The CDR3 region has the DNA TGTGCCAGCAGTTTAACTAGGACAGGGGTTATCCCCTATAATTCACCCCTCCACTTT.

The genes are TRBV19 and TRBJ2-5; D is unclear. The germline V gene encodes CDR1 LNHDA and CDR2 SQIVND (reference sequence). This CDR3 has 12 residues. Trimming stripped 4 bases from V and 3 bases from J, with 6 bases between. The CDR3 is CASSTIEETQYF. The CDR3 DNA reads as TGTGCCAGTAGTACAATCGAAGAGACCCAGTACTTC.

The chain couples TRBV18 to TRBJ1-4; D call uncertain. The CDR3 spans 17 residues. CDR1 and CDR2 (germline): KGHSH, LQKENI. The V gene lost 6 bases and the J gene lost 4 bases, with 21 bases spanning the gap. CDR3 in amino acids: CASSSTSRTENNEKLFF. The CDR3 DNA reads as TGTGCCAGCTCCTCCACCTCCCGAACAGAAAATAATGAAAAACTGTTTTTT.

J is TRBJ2-1 and V is TRBV11-2; 9 bases agree with TRBD2. This CDR3 contains 16 residues. Germline lookup yields CDR1 SGHAT and CDR2 FQNNGV. J was trimmed by 3 bases and V by 0 bases; bases with no gene match: 3. The CDR3 loop is CASSLDYSGSYNEQFF. In nucleotides, the CDR3 is TGTGCCAGCAGCTTAGATTATAGCGGGAGCTACAATGAGCAGTTCTTC.

The V call is TRBV28, the J call TRBJ1-5; D unclear. The CDR3 consists of 15 residues. V lost 4 bases and J lost 2, with 12 bases in between. Germline CDR1 reads MDHEN; CDR2 reads SYDVKM. This chain's CDR3 is CASSWGTPGNQPQHF. Here the CDR3 DNA reads TGTGCCAGCAGTTGGGGTACGCCAGGCAATCAGCCCCAGCATTTT.

The chain carries TRBV7-9 and TRBJ2-3, with 7 bases lining up with TRBD2. Per the germline V gene, CDR1 is SEHNR and CDR2 is FQNEAQ (reference sequence). J lost 6 bases, V lost 0 bases, and 0 bases had no gene match. The CDR3 is 13 amino acids. The chain's CDR3 is CASSLAGRDTQYF. CDR3 in DNA: TGTGCCAGCAGCTTAGCCGGGAGGGATACGCAGTATTTT. The full variable domain, completed using reference TRBV7-9 and TRBJ2-3, is DTGVSQNPRHKITKRGQNVTFRCDPISEHNRLYWYRQTLGQGPEFLTYFQNEAQLEKSRLLSDRFSAERPKGSFSTLEIQRTEQGDSAMYLCASSLAGRDTQYFGPGTRLTVL.

The chain recombines TRBV5-8 with TRBJ2-7; D remains unclear. The CDR3 has 14 residues. The germline V gene encodes CDR1 SGHTS and CDR2 YDEGEE. Trimming removed 2 bases at V and 2 bases at J, with 11 bases between. DNA for the CDR3: TGTGCCAGCAGCTTACAAGGGCTAGCCTACGAGCAGTACTTC. Its translation is CASSLQGLAYEQYF.

The V call is TRBV7-8, the J call TRBJ1-4; possible D gene TRBD1, 6 bases. V gave up 5 bases and J gave up 6 bases, with 16 bases separating them. CDR3 length: 15 amino acids. Germline CDR1 is SGHVS and CDR2 is FQNEAQ. CDR3: CASSPDRSRDEKLFF. In nucleotides, the CDR3 is TGTGCCAGCAGCCCCGACAGGTCCCGGGATGAAAAACTGTTTTTT.

The V and J genes are TRBV29-1 and TRBJ2-3; 7 bases agree with TRBD1. V lost 0 bases to trimming and J lost 6 bases; unmatched junction nucleotides: 9. The CDR3 covers 15 residues. The V gene's germline CDR1 is SQVTM and CDR2 ANQGSEA. CDR3 sequence: CSVEDGARGFDTQYF. The DNA for the CDR3 is TGCAGCGTTGAAGATGGGGCCAGGGGGTTCGATACGCAGTATTTT.

V is TRBV18 and J is TRBJ2-7; 11 bases fit TRBD1. The CDR3 is made up of 14 amino acids. V shed 5 bases and J 2 bases; nucleotides not matched to a gene: 2. CDR1 and CDR2 (germline): KGHSH, LQKENI. The CDR3 DNA follows: TGTGCCAGCTCAGAGGGACAGGGGGCCTACGAGCAGTACTTC. It yields the protein CASSEGQGAYEQYF. Variable domain in full (rest from reference TRBV18 and TRBJ2-7): NAGVMQNPRHLVRRRGQEARLRCSPMKGHSHVYWYRQLPEEGLKFMVYLQKENIIDESGMPKERFSAEFPKEGPSILRIQQVVRGDSAAYFCASSEGQGAYEQYFGPGTRLTVT.

This clone was seen just once. V and J are TRBV18 and TRBJ2-1; TRBD1 matches at 7 bases. The germline gives CDR1 KGHSH, CDR2 LQKENI. CDR3 length: 15 amino acids. V dropped 0 bases and J dropped 7; count of bases not matched to a gene: 6. DNA of the CDR3: TGTGCCAGCTCACCACCGTGGGGACAGAAAAATGAGCAGTTCTTC. Translation gives CASSPPWGQKNEQFF.

This chain joins TRBV10-3 and TRBJ2-2; 8 bases align to TRBD1. This CDR3 contains 15 residues. V lost 9 bases and J lost 4; bases outside the gene matches: 10. Per the germline V gene, CDR1 is ENHRY and CDR2 is SYGVKD. CDR3 DNA: TGTGCCATTTTAGTGCAGGGGGCTATCACCGGGGAGCTGTTTTTT. It encodes CAILVQGAITGELFF.

The CDR3 reads CASSRGRRYEQYF. The CDR3 DNA follows: TGTGCCAGCAGCAGGGGCCGACGCTACGAGCAGTACTTC. The genes are TRBV11-3 and TRBJ2-7; tentatively, D is TRBD1 (5 bases). Germline V gene sequence: CDR1 SGHNT, CDR2 YENEEA. V dropped 5 bases and J dropped 3 bases, with 11 bases sitting between them. This CDR3 region has 13 residues.

The chain combines TRBV6-1 with TRBJ2-5; TRBD1 agrees at 9 bases. The J call may be wrong; the DNA end is better matched by TRBJ2-7. Germline lookup yields CDR1 MNHNS and CDR2 SASEGT. There are 17 residues in the CDR3. The CDR3 nucleotides are TGTGCCAGCAGTGAAGCAATTACAGGGGGCTACTCGGTCGAGCAGTACTTC. Its protein product is CASSEAITGGYSVEQYF.

The rearrangement links TRBV4-2 to TRBJ1-1, with a tentative D call TRBD1 (5 bases). Trimming removed 1 base at V and 1 base at J, with 10 bases between. CDR3 length: 15 residues. In germline, CDR1 is LGHNA, CDR2 YNFKEQ. In DNA, the CDR3 is TGTGCCAGCAGCCAAGTCCTACAGGAGAACACTGAAGCTTTCTTT. Protein sequence: CASSQVLQENTEAFF.

The chain links TRBV2 to TRBJ2-1; tentatively, D is TRBD1 or TRBD2 (5 bases each). Trimming stripped 3 bases from V and 7 bases from J, with 16 bases between. Germline V gives CDR1 SNHLY, CDR2 FYNNEI. CDR3 length: 15 amino acids. CDR3 residues: CASSEGPSGWNEQFF. The CDR3 DNA sequence: TGTGCCAGCAGTGAGGGACCCTCAGGGTGGAATGAGCAGTTCTTC.

This chain's CDR3 is CAWSIYRVNQPQHF. CDR3 coding DNA: TGTGCCTGGAGTATATACAGGGTCAATCAGCCCCAGCATTTT. The chain couples TRBV30 to TRBJ1-5, with D perhaps TRBD1 (6 bases). Germline CDR1 and CDR2: GTSNPN and SVGIG (reference sequence). The CDR3 totals 14 residues. V lost 2 bases and J lost 3, with 11 bases in between.